A single sample gave rise to the 13 T cell receptor beta chains below, sequenced in a study of blood T cell repertoires in COVID-19. Measured with immunoSEQ multiplex PCR; TCRdb has only the in-frame clones, and not every one. The repertoire holds 3,300 or so clones, under 80% seen once, with 21% in the top ten. The sequenced sample consisted of peripheral blood. These receptor sequences come from a man between 65 and 85 years old with active COVID-19.

This clone qualifies as medium-sized. V gene TRBV30 combines with J gene TRBJ1-2, with D tentatively TRBD1 (5 bases). The CDR3 is 15 amino acids. Germline CDR1 is GTSNPN and CDR2 is SVGIG (reference sequence). V gave up 0 bases and J gave up 9 bases, with 20 bases separating them. The CDR3 sequence: CAWSVGDPWGASYTF. DNA of the CDR3: TGTGCCTGGAGTGTAGGGGATCCTTGGGGCGCGAGCTACACCTTC.

The chain couples TRBV24-1 to TRBJ1-1; no reliable D call. Germline assignment: CDR1 KGHDR and CDR2 SFDVKD. Trimming pared 6 bases from V and 5 bases from J, leaving 12 bases between. CDR3 size: 13 residues. The CDR3 DNA follows: TGTGCCACCAGTCATGCGGGTTTAACTGAAGCTTTCTTT. Translated, it gives CATSHAGLTEAFF.

CDR3 in amino acids: CASSPPRMGRLYGYTF. CDR3 bases: TGTGCCAGCAGCCCCCCTAGGATGGGTAGACTCTATGGCTACACCTTC. The rearrangement links TRBV4-2 to TRBJ1-2; unclear D gene. V shed 4 bases and J shed 4 bases, with 19 bases lying between them. Germline CDR1 is LGHNA and CDR2 is YNFKEQ. There are 16 residues in the CDR3.

V usage is TRBV3-1 (or the pseudogene TRBV3-2) and J usage is TRBJ2-2; a possible D gene is TRBD2 (5 bases). The CDR3 is 14 amino acids. Germline-derived CDR1 and CDR2 are LGHDT and YNNKEL (reference sequence). Trimming cost V 4 bases and J 6 bases, with 12 bases left between them. CDR3 sequence (DNA): TGTGCCAGCAGCCCGGGATGGGAATCCGGGGAGCTGTTTTTT. Residues: CASSPGWESGELFF.

The chain has TRBV7-9 and TRBJ2-1; D perhaps matches TRBD1 (5 bases). CDR3 length: 13 residues. Germline assignment: CDR1 SEHNR and CDR2 FQNEAQ (reference sequence). The V end was cut by 5 bases, the J end by 8 bases, with 13 bases between. CDR3 protein: CASSHSRVDEQFF. In nucleotides, the CDR3 is TGTGCCAGCAGCCATAGCAGGGTCGATGAGCAGTTCTTC.

There are a few counts of this clone. The gene calls are TRBV3-1 (or the pseudogene TRBV3-2) and TRBJ2-7; 9 bases agree with TRBD2. The V gene end was trimmed by 4 bases and the J gene end by 1 base; junction bases not matched to a gene: 5. The germline V gene has CDR1 LGHDT and CDR2 YNNKEL (reference sequence). CDR3 length equals 15 residues. In DNA, the CDR3 is TGTGCCAGCAGCCTTAGCGGGGGACGTTCCTACGAGCAGTACTTC. Protein sequence: CASSLSGGRSYEQYF.

This clone has just a few counts. The chain uses TRBV9 and TRBJ2-2; 9 bases agree with TRBD2. Germline values: CDR1 SGDLS, CDR2 YYNGEE. CDR3 length: 15 amino acids. Unmatched junction bases numbered 8, after V lost 4 bases and J lost 7 bases. DNA of the CDR3: TGTGCCAGCAGCTCCCGGACTAGCGAGGGCGGGGAGCTGTTTTTT. Translated: CASSSRTSEGGELFF.

V gene TRBV24-1 combines with J gene TRBJ1-6; perhaps TRBD1 as D (5 bases). Germline V CDR1 and CDR2: KGHDR, SFDVKD. The CDR3 length is 14 residues. Trimming stripped 6 bases from V and 10 bases from J, with 15 bases between. Here the CDR3 DNA reads TGTGCCACCAGTTCGGGACGGGCGGGATCACCCCTCCACTTT. It yields the protein CATSSGRAGSPLHF.

This clone was observed a handful of times. The genes are TRBV9 and TRBJ2-1, with 10 bases identical to TRBD2. The trim removed 0 bases at V and 7 bases at J, leaving 10 bases unmatched. Germline V gene lookup returns CDR1 SGDLS and CDR2 YYNGEE. The CDR3 loop spans 17 amino acids. The CDR3 is CASSVATGLADSNEQFF. CDR3 nucleotides: TGTGCCAGCAGCGTAGCGACAGGACTAGCGGATAGTAATGAGCAGTTCTTC. The full variable domain, in which reference TRBV9 and TRBJ2-1 provide the parts outside the CDR3, is DSGVTQTPKHLITATGQRVTLRCSPRSGDLSVYWYQQSLDQGLQFLIQYYNGEERAKGNILERFSAQQFPDLHSELNLSSLELGDSALYFCASSVATGLADSNEQFFGPGTRLTVL.

This clone has only a few counts. This chain joins TRBV4-1 and TRBJ2-1; no clear D. This CDR3 has 17 amino acids. Germline CDR1 and CDR2: MGHRA and YSYEKL. Trimming shortened V by 3 bases and J by 8 bases, and 23 bases separated the two germline ends. The CDR3, as DNA: TGCGCCAGCAGCCAGGGTCCCGCGGTAAAATCCACACATGAGCAGTTCTTC. As protein: CASSQGPAVKSTHEQFF.

This clone qualifies as medium-sized. The rearrangement uses TRBV6-6 and TRBJ1-5; perhaps TRBD1 as D (6 bases). V was clipped by 6 bases and J by 2 bases, with 14 bases between them. The CDR3 has 15 residues. CDR1 is MNHNY, CDR2 SVGAGI, per germline (reference sequence). CDR3 sequence: CASRSEQGGNQPQHF. DNA for the CDR3: TGTGCCAGCAGGTCCGAACAGGGTGGCAATCAGCCCCAGCATTTT.

By share, this clone ranks as medium-sized. The chain uses TRBV7-8 and TRBJ2-3; 8 bases line up with TRBD2. The germline CDR1 and CDR2 sequences are SGHVS and FQNEAQ. This CDR3 has 15 residues. V gave up 5 bases and J gave up 4 bases; unmatched junction bases: 8. The CDR3 coding sequence is TGTGCCAGCAGCACGGGACTAGTCACTGCAGATACGCAGTATTTT. Translated, it gives CASSTGLVTADTQYF. The complete variable domain, with remaining parts taken from reference TRBV7-8 and TRBJ2-3, reads GAGVSQSPRYKVAKRGQDVALRCDPISGHVSLFWYQQALGQGPEFLTYFQNEAQLDKSGLPSDRFFAERPEGSVSTLKIQRTQQEDSAVYLCASSTGLVTADTQYFGPGTRLTVL.

By sample share, this clone is large. The gene calls are TRBV29-1 and TRBJ1-4; weak D call: TRBD1 (5 bases). Germline assignment: CDR1 SQVTM and CDR2 ANQGSEA. Trimming removed 0 bases at V and 3 bases at J, with 8 bases between. This CDR3 contains 14 residues. CDR3 sequence reads: CSVEDPGANEKLFF. For the CDR3, the DNA is TGCAGCGTTGAAGATCCGGGGGCTAATGAAAAACTGTTTTTT.